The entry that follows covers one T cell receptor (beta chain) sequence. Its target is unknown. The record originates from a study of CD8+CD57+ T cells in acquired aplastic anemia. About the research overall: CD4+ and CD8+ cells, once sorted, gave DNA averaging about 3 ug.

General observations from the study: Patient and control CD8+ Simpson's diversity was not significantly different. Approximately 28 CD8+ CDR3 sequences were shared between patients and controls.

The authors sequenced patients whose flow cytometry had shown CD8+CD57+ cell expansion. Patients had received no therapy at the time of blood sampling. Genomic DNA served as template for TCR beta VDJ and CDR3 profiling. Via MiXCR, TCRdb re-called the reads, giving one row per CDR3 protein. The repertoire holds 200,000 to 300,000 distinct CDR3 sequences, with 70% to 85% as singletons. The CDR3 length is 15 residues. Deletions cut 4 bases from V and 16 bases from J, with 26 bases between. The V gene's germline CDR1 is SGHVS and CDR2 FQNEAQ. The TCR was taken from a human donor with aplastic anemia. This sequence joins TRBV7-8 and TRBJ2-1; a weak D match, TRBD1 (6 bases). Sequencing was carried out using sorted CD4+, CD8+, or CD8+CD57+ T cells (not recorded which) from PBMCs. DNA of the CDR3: TGTGCCAGCAGCTCCGAGGTTACGGGTGGACAGTTGTTCTTCTTC. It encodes CASSSEVTGGQLFFF.